This T cell receptor (beta chain) was captured in a study of blood T cell repertoires in COVID-19. Study background: The United States, Italy and Spain supplied acute and convalescent COVID-19 samples.

Looked up from germline, CDR1 is SEHNR and CDR2 is FQNEAQ (reference sequence). The V and J ends lost 5 bases and 3 bases, in that order; junction bases with no gene match: 7. This CDR3 contains 15 residues. Original processing notes: Nucleated cell number was recorded as an estimate derived from reference gene primer amplification. TCRdb keeps only in-frame clones here, not all; method: immunoSEQ multiplex PCR. V, J and clone size reflect that table, while D and trimming were determined from the DNA. The sample yields 150,000 to 200,000 clones, roughly 91% seen once. The sequenced material came from peripheral blood. V gene TRBV7-9 combines with J gene TRBJ1-5; 7 bases fit TRBD1. This TCR was recovered from a woman in her forties or fifties with acute or convalescent COVID-19. CDR3 protein: CASSQGDRDNQPQHF. The CDR3 coding sequence is TGTGCCAGCAGCCAAGGAGACAGGGACAATCAGCCCCAGCATTTT.